This T cell receptor (beta chain) was sequenced during a study of human T cells and chemical hapten exposure. TCRdb redid the calling of the RACE reads with MiXCR, one entry per CDR3 protein. The table includes nearly 350,000 distinct CDR3 sequences, around 6.9% detected once. The study, taken as a whole, reports: Sensitizing to DPC left TCRs with a frequency above 1 in 1000 unaltered.

The time point was: patch test 1, 2 weeks after DPC sensitization. Specified treatment: therapeutic diphenylcyclopropenone sensitization with weekly scalp DPC. Each patch-test visit's blood sample preceded patch application. The study enrolled 18 to 70-year-old alopecia patients suitable for DPC. The CDR3 runs 16 residues. V gave up 0 bases and J gave up 3 bases; unmatched junction bases: 5. Germline lookup yields CDR1 DFQATT and CDR2 SNEGSKA (reference sequence). A word on this clonotype: Its specificity is unknown.

The sample here was whole blood, taken in connection with sensitization to the hapten diphenylcyclopropenone (DPC). This rearrangement joins TRBV20-1 to TRBJ2-3, with 11 nucleotides matching TRBD2. The TCR comes from a woman under 30 with alopecia areata. Some clones in this sample may be carry-over from other donors' samples. CDR3 amino acids: CSAREVTSGATDTQYF. Written as DNA, the CDR3 is TGCAGTGCTAGAGAGGTGACTAGCGGGGCTACAGATACGCAGTATTTT.